What follows are 23 T cell receptor beta chains derived from one specimen sequenced in a study of T cell responses to AZD1222 COVID-19 vaccine. Profiling relied on immunoSEQ multiplex PCR, and the TCRdb table lists in-frame clones only, not all of them. The sample holds about 110,000 clones, about 89% seen once. The source material was peripheral blood, sampled 28 days after the second AZD1222 dose. All receptors derive from an adult who received the AZD1222 COVID-19 vaccine.

This clone appeared a single time. J is TRBJ1-1 and V is TRBV19; 11 positions agree with TRBD1. This CDR3 has 13 amino acids. Trimming cost V 9 bases and J 3 bases; bases outside gene matches: 3. CDR1 and CDR2 (germline): LNHDA, SQIVND (reference sequence). Written as DNA, the CDR3 is TGTGCCAGCGTGGGACAGGGGGACACTGAAGCTTTCTTT. It encodes CASVGQGDTEAFF.

This clone was seen a single time. The genes are TRBV6-5 and TRBJ1-2; 7 bases are a match to TRBD1. The junction had 9 bases not matched to a gene; V was cut back by 8 bases and J by 3 bases. CDR1 is MNHEY and CDR2 is SVGAGI in the germline V gene. The CDR3 runs to 14 residues. CDR3: CASLIGGGDYGYTF. The CDR3 nucleotides are TGTGCCAGCTTAATAGGGGGCGGCGACTATGGCTACACCTTC.

The chain joins TRBV18 to TRBJ1-3; D is perhaps TRBD1 (6 bases). V shed 0 bases and J shed 4 bases, with 7 bases lying between them. This CDR3 spans 14 amino acids. CDR1 is KGHSH and CDR2 is LQKENI in the germline V gene. In nucleotides, the CDR3 is TGTGCCAGCTCACCACCCGGGACAGGAAACACCATATATTTT. Encoded protein: CASSPPGTGNTIYF.

The chain uses TRBV5-1 and TRBJ1-6; D gene uncertain. Germline assignment: CDR1 SGHRS and CDR2 YFSETQ. The CDR3 contains 13 residues. The V end lost 4 bases, the J end lost 6 bases, and 8 bases lay between the germline ends. CDR3 DNA sequence: TGCGCCAGCAGCCCCCAGGTTAATTCACCCCTCCACTTT. Translation gives CASSPQVNSPLHF. The full variable domain, rest sourced from reference TRBV5-1 and TRBJ1-6, is KAGVTQTPRYLIKTRGQQVTLSCSPISGHRSVSWYQQTPGQGLQFLFEYFSETQRNKGNFPGRFSGRQFSNSRSEMNVSTLELGDSALYLCASSPQVNSPLHFGNGTRLTVT.

This chain joins TRBV7-2 and TRBJ1-2; D is uncertain. The CDR3 consists of 13 residues. In germline, CDR1 is SGHTA, CDR2 FQGNSA. Trimming stripped 2 bases from V and 4 bases from J, with 8 bases between. The chain's CDR3 is CASSLNRAYGYTF. CDR3 coding DNA: TGTGCCAGCAGCTTAAATAGGGCCTATGGCTACACCTTC.

The gene calls are TRBV12-5 and TRBJ1-1; a weak D match, TRBD1 (5 bases). Germline V lookup: CDR1 LGHNT, CDR2 FRNRAP. This CDR3 has 13 amino acids. Trimming took off 6 bases at V and 11 bases at J, with 19 bases between the two ends. The chain's CDR3 is CASGASTPGYAFF. CDR3 coding DNA: TGTGCTAGTGGCGCCTCCACTCCAGGGTATGCTTTCTTT.

This clone was observed a single time. The chain links TRBV12-3 or TRBV12-4 to TRBJ1-2, with D unclear. The CDR3 contains 12 residues. V shed 6 bases and J shed 12 bases, with 17 bases lying between them. CDR3 bases: TGTGCCAGCAGCCTAAGGAGTCTTGCCGACACCTTC. The encoded protein is CASSLRSLADTF.

This chain uses TRBV7-2 with TRBJ1-2; D is ambiguous. V shed 5 bases and J shed 2 bases, with 6 bases lying between them. Germline CDR1 is SGHTA and CDR2 is FQGNSA. The CDR3 length is 12 residues. The CDR3 DNA follows: TGTGCCAGCAGCCCAAACAACTATGGCTACACCTTC. Its protein product is CASSPNNYGYTF.

The chain combines TRBV6-5 with TRBJ2-2, with TRBD2 identical over 11 bases. The CDR3 is 15 residues long. Germline V gene lookup returns CDR1 MNHEY and CDR2 SVGAGI. Losses at the gene ends were 5 bases for V and 9 bases for J; bases not matched to a gene: 8. CDR3 residues: CASSPYSGGARELFF. CDR3 DNA sequence: TGTGCCAGCAGTCCTTATAGCGGGGGGGCCCGGGAGCTGTTTTTT.

This clone was seen once. This rearrangement joins TRBV27 to TRBJ1-2; TRBD1 matches 7 bases. The CDR3 length is 14 residues. Germline V gene sequence: CDR1 MNHEY, CDR2 SMNVEV (reference sequence). The V gene end was trimmed by 5 bases and the J gene end by 7 bases; junction bases not matched to a gene: 10. CDR3 in DNA: TGTGCCAGCAGTGGACGACAGGGCCATTGTGGCTACACCTTC. Translation: CASSGRQGHCGYTF.

The chain links TRBV7-9 to TRBJ1-2; maybe TRBD1 (5 bases). Trimming cost V 7 bases and J 6 bases, with 21 bases left between them. Germline CDR1 SEHNR, CDR2 FQNEAQ (reference sequence). This CDR3 comprises 15 residues. The CDR3 coding sequence is TGTGCCAGCACCAAGTCATTGGGGCAGGGCAATGGCTACACCTTC. Residues: CASTKSLGQGNGYTF.

The chain couples TRBV11-2 to TRBJ2-7, with 7 bases identical to TRBD2. Germline CDR1 reads SGHAT; CDR2 reads FQNNGV. The CDR3 has 14 amino acids. Unmatched junction bases numbered 3, after V lost 1 base and J lost 3 bases. DNA of the CDR3: TGTGCCAGCAGCTTAGCTAGCGGCTTCTACGAGCAGTACTTC. Its protein product is CASSLASGFYEQYF. Drawing the rest from reference TRBV11-2 and TRBJ2-7, the complete variable domain is EAGVAQSPRYKIIEKRQSVAFWCNPISGHATLYWYQQILGQGPKLLIQFQNNGVVDDSQLPKDRFSAERLKGVDSTLKIQPAKLEDSAVYLCASSLASGFYEQYFGPGTRLTVT.

This clone is judged medium-sized (0.01 to 0.1%). The chain employs TRBV30 and TRBJ1-2; no clear D. V was trimmed by 2 bases and J by 10 bases, leaving 20 bases between them. The CDR3 contains 14 residues. Germline CDR1 GTSNPN, CDR2 SVGIG (reference sequence). CDR3 in amino acids: CAWSYKLDTESYTF. In nucleotides, the CDR3 is TGTGCCTGGAGTTATAAATTAGATACAGAGTCCTACACCTTC.

CDR3 DNA: TGTGCCAGCAGCTTCCGACAGGGACCTTCCTACGAGCAGTACTTC. Amino acid sequence: CASSFRQGPSYEQYF. The chain recombines TRBV7-2 with TRBJ2-7, with TRBD1 matching over 7 bases. This CDR3 region has 15 residues. CDR1 and CDR2 from the germline V gene are SGHTA and FQGNSA. Trimming took 3 bases from V and 1 from J; bases not matched to a gene: 6.

The chain has TRBV11-2 and TRBJ1-2; a possible D gene is TRBD1 (5 bases). Germline-derived CDR1 and CDR2 are SGHAT and FQNNGV. The CDR3 totals 16 residues. Trimming took off 1 base at V and 6 bases at J, with 18 bases between the two ends. The CDR3 nucleotides read TGTGCCAGCAGCTTAGTATCCGGGACTCTCTCAGATGGCTACACCTTC. Amino acid sequence: CASSLVSGTLSDGYTF.

J is TRBJ2-7 and V is TRBV21-1; TRBD2, the table's D call, was not compared with the DNA. TRBV21-1 is recorded as a pseudogene. The CDR3 covers 16 residues. The CDR3 sequence: CASVRLAGYTPYEQYF. The CDR3 DNA follows: TGTGCCAGCGTCAGACTAGCGGGGTATACTCCCTACGAGCAGTACTTC.

The rearrangement uses TRBV10-3 and TRBJ2-5; D remains unclear. CDR3 length: 14 residues. Germline V gene lookup returns CDR1 ENHRY and CDR2 SYGVKD. Trimming shortened V by 5 bases and J by 1 base, and 11 bases separated the two germline ends. The CDR3 DNA follows: TGTGCCATCAGTCCCGTGGGGTTCCAAGAGACCCAGTACTTC. This translates into CAISPVGFQETQYF.

The chain uses TRBV6-5 and TRBJ1-2, with D tentatively TRBD1 (5 bases). The CDR3 runs to 14 residues. V was shortened by 5 bases and J by 6 bases, with 16 bases between the two germline ends. Germline CDR1 is MNHEY and CDR2 is SVGAGI. The CDR3 region is CASSNPGRAHGYTF. The DNA for the CDR3 is TGTGCCAGCAGTAACCCTGGCAGGGCCCATGGCTACACCTTC.

In the case of this clone: Other nucleotide sequences from this sample produce the same CDR3. This chain connects TRBV2 to TRBJ2-5; unclear D gene. The CDR3 contains 13 residues. The germline V and J ends were trimmed by 4 bases and 5 bases, with 11 bases remaining between them. From germline, CDR1 is SNHLY and CDR2 FYNNEI. CDR3 loop: CASSGERRETQYF. The CDR3 nucleotides read TGTGCCAGCAGTGGGGAACGCAGGGAGACCCAGTACTTC.

The rearrangement uses TRBV28 and TRBJ2-6; 8 bases are shared with TRBD1. V gave up 5 bases and J gave up 1 base; unmatched junction bases: 7. The length of the CDR3 is 17 residues. The germline V gene encodes CDR1 MDHEN and CDR2 SYDVKM. Here the CDR3 DNA reads TGTGCCAGCAGTCTCAGGACAGGGAGATCTGGGGCCAACGTCCTGACTTTC. Encoded protein: CASSLRTGRSGANVLTF. Drawing the rest from reference TRBV28 and TRBJ2-6, the complete variable domain is DVKVTQSSRYLVKRTGEKVFLECVQDMDHENMFWYRQDPGLGLRLIYFSYDVKMKEKGDIPEGYSVSREKKERFSLILESASTNQTSMYLCASSLRTGRSGANVLTFGAGSRLTVL.

The V gene is TRBV5-1, the J gene TRBJ1-6; a weak D match, TRBD1 (6 bases). The germline V and J ends were trimmed by 2 bases and 5 bases, with 11 bases remaining between them. Per germline, CDR1 SGHRS and CDR2 YFSETQ. The CDR3 loop spans 15 amino acids. The CDR3 DNA reads TGCGCCAGCAGCTTCGGACAGCCTAATAATTCACCCCTCCACTTT. Translating gives CASSFGQPNNSPLHF.

The rearrangement uses TRBV5-5 and TRBJ2-1; 12 bases line up with TRBD2. J gave up 3 bases and V 3 bases, and 1 base lay outside the gene matches. The CDR3 loop spans 15 amino acids. Germline V CDR1 and CDR2: SGHKS, YYEKEE (reference sequence). CDR3 loop: CASSWGLAGYNEQFF. CDR3 sequence (DNA): TGTGCCAGCAGCTGGGGACTAGCGGGCTACAATGAGCAGTTCTTC. Variable domain in full (rest from reference TRBV5-5 and TRBJ2-1): DAGVTQSPTHLIKTRGQQVTLRCSPISGHKSVSWYQQVLGQGPQFIFQYYEKEERGRGNFPDRFSARQFPNYSSELNVNALLLGDSALYLCASSWGLAGYNEQFFGPGTRLTVL.

The chain employs TRBV4-1 and TRBJ2-7; D gene ambiguous. In germline, CDR1 is MGHRA, CDR2 YSYEKL. Trimming pared 0 bases from V and 6 bases from J, leaving 3 bases between. This CDR3 region has 11 residues. This chain's CDR3 is CASSQDGEQYF. CDR3 in DNA: TGCGCCAGCAGCCAAGATGGCGAGCAGTACTTC.